Sequencing of this TCR beta chain was carried out in a study of T cells in Graves' hyperthyroidism and ophthalmopathy. General observations from the study: Prediction of ophthalmopathy progression came a median roughly 7.1 months pre-onset.

Looked up from germline, CDR1 is PRHDT and CDR2 is FYEKMQ (reference sequence). V shed 0 bases and J 9 bases; nucleotides not matched to a gene: 4. This CDR3 is 13 amino acids long. From RNA transcripts, TCR beta CDR3 regions were amplified. Researchers ran a first-round RT-PCR on the TCR CDR3 using the HTBI primer set. TCRdb analysed the multiplex PCR reads with MiXCR anew, one entry per CDR3 protein. The table lists about 700,000 distinct CDR3 sequences, approximately 15% of them singletons. This clonotype appeared many times. Antigen unknown. The clonotype comes from a woman aged 18-29 years with Graves' hyperthyroidism. Input material: blood. V usage is TRBV13 and J usage is TRBJ1-2, with 7 bases that match TRBD1. Here the CDR3 reads CASSLGTGNSYTF. The CDR3, as DNA: TGTGCCAGCAGCTTAGGGACAGGGAACAGCTACACCTTC.